Listed below are T cell receptor beta chains from one sample, sequenced in a study of glioma-infiltrating T cells after dendritic cell vaccination. Clones were read by immunoSEQ multiplex PCR, and TCRdb kept only the in-frame ones, dropping some. The table has about 50,000 clones, about 89% seen once. The sequencing used blood, collected after dendritic cell vaccination. The source of these receptors is a human donor with glioblastoma. CDR3s include the opening cysteine and the closing phenylalanine or tryptophan. A D gene is named only where the DNA matches it firmly. Part of the rows lack a size; the others show once, few, many or a class for expanded clones.

CDR3	DNA	V	J	length	size	D
CASRTTGANGYTF	TGTGCCAGCAGAACGACAGGGGCCAATGGCTACACCTTC	TRBV6-5	TRBJ1-2	13	NA	TRBD1
CASSIWTRGFAEAFF	TGTGCCAGCAGCATTTGGACAAGAGGCTTCGCTGAAGCTTTCTTT	TRBV5-4	TRBJ1-1	15	NA	NA
CASSPGAGQIYNEQFF	TGCGCCAGCAGCCCCGGGGCGGGGCAGATCTACAATGAGCAGTTCTTC	TRBV5-1	TRBJ2-1	16	NA	NA
CASSDGDSSYNEQFF	TGTGCCAGCAGTGACGGGGACAGCTCCTACAATGAGCAGTTCTTC	TRBV6-1	TRBJ2-1	15	NA	TRBD1
CASSPVPDRGDNEQFF	TGTGCCAGCAGCCCCGTTCCGGACAGGGGGGACAATGAGCAGTTCTTC	TRBV7-6	TRBJ2-1	16	NA	TRBD1
CAISGSGLNQPQHF	TGTGCCATCAGTGGTTCAGGGCTCAATCAGCCCCAGCATTTT	TRBV10-3	TRBJ1-5	14	few	NA
CASSSGRRTDTQYF	TGTGCCAGCAGTAGCGGGAGACGAACAGATACGCAGTATTTT	TRBV7-9	TRBJ2-3	14	once	TRBD2
CASRRRTGATNEKLFF	TGTGCCAGTAGACGGCGGACAGGGGCAACTAATGAAAAACTGTTTTTT	TRBV19	TRBJ1-4	16	NA	TRBD1
CASSQEGLAFSGTQYF	TGTGCCAGCAGCCAAGAGGGACTAGCTTTTTCCGGTACGCAGTATTTT	TRBV14	TRBJ2-3	16	NA	TRBD2
CASSASTGQSNEQFF	TGTGCCAGCAGTGCCTCGACAGGGCAATCCAATGAGCAGTTCTTC	TRBV6-4	TRBJ2-1	15	NA	TRBD1